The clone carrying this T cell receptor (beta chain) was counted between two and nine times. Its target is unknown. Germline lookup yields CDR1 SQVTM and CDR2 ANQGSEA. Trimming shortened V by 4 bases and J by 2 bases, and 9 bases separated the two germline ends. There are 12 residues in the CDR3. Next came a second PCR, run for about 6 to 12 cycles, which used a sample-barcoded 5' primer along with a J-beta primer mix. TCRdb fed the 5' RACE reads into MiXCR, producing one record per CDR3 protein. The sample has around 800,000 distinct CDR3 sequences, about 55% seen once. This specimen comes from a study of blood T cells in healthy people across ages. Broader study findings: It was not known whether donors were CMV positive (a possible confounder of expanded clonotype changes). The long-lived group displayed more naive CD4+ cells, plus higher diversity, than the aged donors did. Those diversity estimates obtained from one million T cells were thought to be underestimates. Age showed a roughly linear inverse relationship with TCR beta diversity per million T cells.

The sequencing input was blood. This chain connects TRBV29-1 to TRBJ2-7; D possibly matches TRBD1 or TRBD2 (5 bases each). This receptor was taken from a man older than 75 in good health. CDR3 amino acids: CSVGGPAYEQYF. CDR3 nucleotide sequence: TGCAGCGTTGGGGGACCCGCCTACGAGCAGTACTTC.